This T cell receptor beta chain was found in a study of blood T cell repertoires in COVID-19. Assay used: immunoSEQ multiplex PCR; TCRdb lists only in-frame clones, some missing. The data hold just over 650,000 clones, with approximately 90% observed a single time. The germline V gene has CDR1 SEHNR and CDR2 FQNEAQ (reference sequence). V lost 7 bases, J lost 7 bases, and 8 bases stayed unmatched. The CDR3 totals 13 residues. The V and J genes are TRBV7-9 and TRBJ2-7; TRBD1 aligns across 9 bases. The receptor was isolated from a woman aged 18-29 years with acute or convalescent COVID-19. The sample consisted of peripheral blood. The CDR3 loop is CASTHRGREEQYF. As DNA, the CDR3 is TGTGCCAGCACACACAGGGGGCGAGAAGAGCAGTACTTC.